The 6 T cell receptor beta chains given below trace back to one sample, sequenced in a study of shared clonotypes between healthy human individuals. The data were produced by immunoSEQ multiplex PCR, yet TCRdb's version contains in-frame clones alone and is incomplete. The sample includes under 1,100,000 clones, around 82% of them seen just once. Sequenced input: memory CD4+ T cells from PBMCs. Subset described: CD45RA-negative fraction. The receptors originated from a man between 18 and 29 years old in good health. Some clones in this sample may be carry-over from other donors' samples.

CDR3 sequence reads: CASSGGWGFVEQFF. In nucleotides, the CDR3 is TGTGCCAGCTCGGGAGGGTGGGGTTTCGTTGAGCAGTTCTTC. The chain combines TRBV27 with TRBJ2-1, with 8 bases matching TRBD2. The germline V gene has CDR1 MNHEY and CDR2 SMNVEV (reference sequence). The ends lost 8 bases at V and 9 bases at J; junction bases unmatched: 12. This CDR3 is built from 14 residues.

CDR3 in DNA: TGTGCCAGCAGCTTAAGGCAGGGTCTCGGGAGAGGAGGTGAGACCCAGTACTTC. Encoded protein: CASSLRQGLGRGGETQYF. This chain connects TRBV7-2 to TRBJ2-5, with a tentative D call TRBD2 (6 bases). Germline V gene sequence: CDR1 SGHTA, CDR2 FQGNSA. CDR3 length: 18 amino acids. V was clipped by 2 bases and J by 5 bases, with 24 bases between them.

The V call is TRBV7-3, the J call TRBJ1-1; D is ambiguous. V was pared by 0 bases and J by 0 bases, with 8 bases between. This CDR3 region has 15 residues. Germline V gene data show CDR1 as SGHTA and CDR2 as FQGTGA. CDR3 amino acids: CASSLTLAVNTEAFF. CDR3 in DNA: TGTGCCAGCAGCTTAACGTTGGCAGTGAACACTGAAGCTTTCTTT.

This clone was picked up a small number of times. The rearrangement links TRBV7-9 to TRBJ2-2; TRBD1 is a possible D gene (6 bases). CDR1 is SEHNR and CDR2 is FQNEAQ in the germline V gene (reference sequence). The CDR3 covers 15 residues. The V end lost 2 bases, the J end lost 3 bases, and 10 bases lay between the germline ends. CDR3 region: CASSLLQGHTGELFF. CDR3 sequence (DNA): TGTGCCAGCAGCTTACTACAGGGACACACCGGGGAGCTGTTTTTT.

The chain combines TRBV18 with TRBJ2-5, with D perhaps TRBD1 (6 bases). Trimming left V 3 bases short and J 2 bases short, with 13 bases between. There are 15 residues in the CDR3. CDR1 KGHSH and CDR2 LQKENI come from the germline V gene. CDR3: CASSPYSTGQETQYF. In DNA, the CDR3 is TGTGCCAGCTCACCCTACTCGACAGGACAAGAGACCCAGTACTTC.

The chain joins TRBV29-1 to TRBJ1-1; no reliable D call. The CDR3 loop spans 14 amino acids. V was pared by 1 base and J by 3 bases, with 12 bases between. The germline V gene has CDR1 SQVTM and CDR2 ANQGSEA. The CDR3: CSVEGRFGDTEAFF. Here the CDR3 DNA reads TGCAGCGTTGAAGGACGTTTCGGGGACACTGAAGCTTTCTTT.